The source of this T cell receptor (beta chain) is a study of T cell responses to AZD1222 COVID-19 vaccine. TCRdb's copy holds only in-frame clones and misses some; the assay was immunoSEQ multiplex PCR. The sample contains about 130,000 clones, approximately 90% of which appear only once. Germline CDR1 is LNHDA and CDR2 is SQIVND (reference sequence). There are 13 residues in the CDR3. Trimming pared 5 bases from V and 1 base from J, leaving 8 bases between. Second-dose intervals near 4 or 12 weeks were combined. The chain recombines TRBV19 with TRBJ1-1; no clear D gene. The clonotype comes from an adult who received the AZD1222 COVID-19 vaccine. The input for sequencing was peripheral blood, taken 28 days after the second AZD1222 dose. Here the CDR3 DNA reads TGTGCCAGTAGTCAGCTCAGGAACACTGAAGCTTTCTTT. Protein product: CASSQLRNTEAFF.